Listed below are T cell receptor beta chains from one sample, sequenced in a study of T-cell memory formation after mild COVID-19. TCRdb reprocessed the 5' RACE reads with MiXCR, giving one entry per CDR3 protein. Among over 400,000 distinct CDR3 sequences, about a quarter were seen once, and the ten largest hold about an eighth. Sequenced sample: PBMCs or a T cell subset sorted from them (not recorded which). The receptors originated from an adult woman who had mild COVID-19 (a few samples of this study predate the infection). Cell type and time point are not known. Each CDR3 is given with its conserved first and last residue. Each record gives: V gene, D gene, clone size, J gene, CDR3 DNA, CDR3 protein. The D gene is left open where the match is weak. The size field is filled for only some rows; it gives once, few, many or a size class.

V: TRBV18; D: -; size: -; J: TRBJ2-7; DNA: TGTGCCAGCTCACCACCCCCCCATCGCGAGCAGTACTTC; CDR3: CASSPPPHREQYF
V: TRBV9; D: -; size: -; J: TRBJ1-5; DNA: TGTGCCAGCAGCGTAGAAGCAGGTAATCAGCCCCAGCATTTT; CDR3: CASSVEAGNQPQHF
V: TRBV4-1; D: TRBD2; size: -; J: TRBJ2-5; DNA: TGCGCCAGCAGCCAAGTCGGGAGGACTAGCGGGGGTGCACGACACGGAGAGACCCAGTACTTC; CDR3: CASSQVGRTSGGARHGETQYF
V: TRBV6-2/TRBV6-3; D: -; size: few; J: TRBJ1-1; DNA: TGTGCCAGCAGTTATGACAGGATGACTGAAGCTTTCTTT; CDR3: CASSYDRMTEAFF
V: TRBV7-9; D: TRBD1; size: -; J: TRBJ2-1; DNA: TGTGCCAGCGGACTATTAGGGACAGGCGGAAATGAGCAGTTCTTC; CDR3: CASGLLGTGGNEQFF
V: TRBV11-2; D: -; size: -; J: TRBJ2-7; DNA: TGTGCCAGCAGCTTACTTCGGGACTCCTACGAGCAGTACTTC; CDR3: CASSLLRDSYEQYF
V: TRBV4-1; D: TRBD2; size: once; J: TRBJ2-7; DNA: TGCGCCAGCAGCCAAGATCGATTGGGAGGGAGCTCTGGTAGCGAGCAGTACTTC; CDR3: CASSQDRLGGSSGSEQYF
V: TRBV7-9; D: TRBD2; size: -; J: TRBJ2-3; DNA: TGTGCCAGCACCGATCTTTCCGGGACTAGCGGGAGGGCAGATACGCAGTATTTT; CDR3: CASTDLSGTSGRADTQYF
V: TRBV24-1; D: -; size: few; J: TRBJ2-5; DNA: TGTGCCACCAGTGATCCTTCGTTGGAGACCCAGTACTTC; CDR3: CATSDPSLETQYF
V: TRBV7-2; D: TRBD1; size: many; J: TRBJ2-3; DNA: TGTGCCAGCAGCCGCCGGGGACAGGGATCGGGTACGCAGTATTTT; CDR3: CASSRRGQGSGTQYF
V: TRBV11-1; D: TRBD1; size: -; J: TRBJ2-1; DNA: TGTGCCAGCAGCCCGGCGGGGACAGGGATGAATGAGCAGTTCTTC; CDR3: CASSPAGTGMNEQFF
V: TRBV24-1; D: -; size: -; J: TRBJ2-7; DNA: TGTGCCACCAGTGATCCCCGGACGGCGACGGGCGAGCAGTACTTC; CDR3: CATSDPRTATGEQYF
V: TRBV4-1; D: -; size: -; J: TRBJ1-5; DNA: TGCGCCAGCAGCCAAGATTACTTTCCCTCCCTCAATCAGCCCCAGCATTTT; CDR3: CASSQDYFPSLNQPQHF
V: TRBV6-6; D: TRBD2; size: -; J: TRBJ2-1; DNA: TGTGCCAGCAGTTACCGTGCGGGGGGGACCTACAATGAGCAGTTCTTC; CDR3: CASSYRAGGTYNEQFF
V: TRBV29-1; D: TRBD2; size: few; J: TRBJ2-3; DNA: TGCAGCGTTCGAGGTGGGACTAGCACAGGCCGGGGCACAGATACGCAGTATTTT; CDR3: CSVRGGTSTGRGTDTQYF
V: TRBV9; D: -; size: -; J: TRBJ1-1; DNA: TGTGCCAGCAGCGTAGCAGGGGCTCAGGACACTGAAGCTTTCTTT; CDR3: CASSVAGAQDTEAFF
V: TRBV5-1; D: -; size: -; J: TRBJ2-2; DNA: TGCGCCAGCAGCACCGGGATTATCACCGGGGAGCTGTTTTTT; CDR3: CASSTGIITGELFF
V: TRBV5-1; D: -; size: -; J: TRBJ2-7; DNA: TGCGCCAGCAGCTCCTGGACGGGGAACTACGAGCAGTACTTC; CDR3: CASSSWTGNYEQYF
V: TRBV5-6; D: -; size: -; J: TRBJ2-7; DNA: TGTGCCAGCAGCACGGACGGCCGGTCTTACGAGCAGTACTTC; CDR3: CASSTDGRSYEQYF
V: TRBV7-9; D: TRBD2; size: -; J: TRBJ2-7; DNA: TGTGCCAGCAGCCAGGAGCCTAGCGGGAGCTACGAGCAGTACTTC; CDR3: CASSQEPSGSYEQYF
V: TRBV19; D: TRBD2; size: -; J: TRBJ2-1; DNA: TGTGCCAGTAGTATCGGCCTACTAGCGGAGGCCTACAATGAGCAGTTCTTC; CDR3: CASSIGLLAEAYNEQFF
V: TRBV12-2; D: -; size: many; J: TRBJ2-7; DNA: TGTGCAAGTCGCTTAGTACTAGCGGCAGGGCAGTACTTC; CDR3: CASRLVLAAGQYF
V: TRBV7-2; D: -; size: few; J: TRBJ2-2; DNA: TGTGCCAGCAGCTTAGCCTGGGGTGGCACCGGGGAGCTGTTTTTT; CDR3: CASSLAWGGTGELFF
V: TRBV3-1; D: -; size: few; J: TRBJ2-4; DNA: TGTGCCAGCAGCCTAAGGACCGTAGCCAAAAACATTCAGTACTTC; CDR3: CASSLRTVAKNIQYF
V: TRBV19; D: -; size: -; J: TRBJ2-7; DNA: TGTGCCAGATGGGGAGAGATCACTACGGGCTACGAGCAGTACTTC; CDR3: CARWGEITTGYEQYF
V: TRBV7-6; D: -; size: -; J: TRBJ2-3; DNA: TGTGCCAGCAGCCGCACAGGGACTGGCACAGATACGCAGTATTTT; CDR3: CASSRTGTGTDTQYF
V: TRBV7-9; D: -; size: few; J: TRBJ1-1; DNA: TGTGCCAGCTACGAGGGGTTTAGTGAAGCTTTCTTT; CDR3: CASYEGFSEAFF
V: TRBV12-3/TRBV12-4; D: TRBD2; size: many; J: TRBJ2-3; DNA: TGTGCCAGCAGTTCACCGACTAGCGGGAGTTGGAGACGCACAGATACGCAGTATTTT; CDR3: CASSSPTSGSWRRTDTQYF
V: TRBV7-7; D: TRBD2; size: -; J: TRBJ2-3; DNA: TGTGCTAGCAGCCCGGGGACTAGCGGGGGGAGCCTCGTGGATACGCAGTATTTT; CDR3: CASSPGTSGGSLVDTQYF
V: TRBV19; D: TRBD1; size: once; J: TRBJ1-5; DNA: TGTGCCAGTAGTACCTCCGGGACAGCCTTCAATCAGCCCCAGCATTTT; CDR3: CASSTSGTAFNQPQHF
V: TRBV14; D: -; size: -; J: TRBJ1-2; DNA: TGTGCCAGCAGCCAAAGTCGATTCCCAAACTATGGCTACACCTTC; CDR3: CASSQSRFPNYGYTF
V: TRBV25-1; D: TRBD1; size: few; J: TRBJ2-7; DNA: TGTGCCAGCAGTGATTGGGACAGGGTCTACGAGCAGTACTTC; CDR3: CASSDWDRVYEQYF
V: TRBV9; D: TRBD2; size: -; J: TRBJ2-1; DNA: TGTGCCAGCAGCGTAGCCAGCGGGGGGAACAATGAGCAGTTCTTC; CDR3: CASSVASGGNNEQFF
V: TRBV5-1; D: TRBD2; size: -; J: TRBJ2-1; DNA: TGCGCCAGCAGCTTGTATTCGGCTAGCGGGAGGGCCTCAAATGAGCAGTTCTTC; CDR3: CASSLYSASGRASNEQFF
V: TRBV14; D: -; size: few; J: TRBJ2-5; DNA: TGTGCCAGCAGCCAAGACTGGTACCAAGAGACCCAGTACTTC; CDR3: CASSQDWYQETQYF
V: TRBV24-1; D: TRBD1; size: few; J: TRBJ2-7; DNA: TGTGCCACCAGTGTCGATGGGACAGACGGTTGGGAGCAGTACTTC; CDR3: CATSVDGTDGWEQYF
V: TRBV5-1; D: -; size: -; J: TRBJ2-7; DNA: TGCGCCAGCAGCCCCCCTCGGCTCGGGATGAGCTCCTACGAGCAGTACTTC; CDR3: CASSPPRLGMSSYEQYF
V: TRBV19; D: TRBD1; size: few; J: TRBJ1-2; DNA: TGTGCCAGTAGTACGACACGGACAGGTCAGGCGCGCGGTGGCTACACCTTC; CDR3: CASSTTRTGQARGGYTF
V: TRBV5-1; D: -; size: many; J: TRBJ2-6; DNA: TGCGCCAGCAGCTTGGATGGCTCTGGGGCCAACGTCCTGACTTTC; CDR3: CASSLDGSGANVLTF
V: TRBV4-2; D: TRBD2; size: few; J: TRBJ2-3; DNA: TGTGCCAGCAGCAGCGGGGGCATAGATACGCAGTATTTT; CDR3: CASSSGGIDTQYF
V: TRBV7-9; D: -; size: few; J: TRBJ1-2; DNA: TGTGCCAGCAGCTACCCAGGGAGCCCAGTCACCTTC; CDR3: CASSYPGSPVTF
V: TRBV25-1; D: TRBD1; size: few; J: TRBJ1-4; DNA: TGTGCCAGCTCCGAGACAGGGGATGGTGAAAAACTGTTTTTT; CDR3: CASSETGDGEKLFF
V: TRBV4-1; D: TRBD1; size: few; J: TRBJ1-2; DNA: TGCGCCAGCAGCCACACCGCCCCCGACCCGTGGACAGGGAGACACTATGGCTACACCTTC; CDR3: CASSHTAPDPWTGRHYGYTF
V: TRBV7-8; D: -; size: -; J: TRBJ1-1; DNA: TGTGCCAGCAGCCGAGTCCAGAACACTGAAGCTTTCTTT; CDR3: CASSRVQNTEAFF
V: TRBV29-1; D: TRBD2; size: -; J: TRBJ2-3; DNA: TGCAGCGTTGGATCTAGCGGGAGAGGAGATACGCAGTATTTT; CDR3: CSVGSSGRGDTQYF
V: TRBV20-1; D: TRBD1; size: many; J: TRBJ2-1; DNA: TGCAGTGCTAGACCTCAGGACAGGGTGCATGAGCAGTTCTTC; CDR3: CSARPQDRVHEQFF
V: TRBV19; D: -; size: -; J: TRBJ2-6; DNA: TGTGCCAGTTCCCTCAGCGGTCCTGGGGCCAACGTCCTGACTTTC; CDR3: CASSLSGPGANVLTF
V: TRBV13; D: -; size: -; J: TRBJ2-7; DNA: TGTGCCAGCAGCTTAGTAGGGCAGGGCGAAAGCTCCTACGAGCAGTACTTC; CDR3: CASSLVGQGESSYEQYF
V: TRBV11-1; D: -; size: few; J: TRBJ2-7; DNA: TGTGCCAGCAGCAAAACGGTGGGTGACTACGAGCAGTACTTC; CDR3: CASSKTVGDYEQYF